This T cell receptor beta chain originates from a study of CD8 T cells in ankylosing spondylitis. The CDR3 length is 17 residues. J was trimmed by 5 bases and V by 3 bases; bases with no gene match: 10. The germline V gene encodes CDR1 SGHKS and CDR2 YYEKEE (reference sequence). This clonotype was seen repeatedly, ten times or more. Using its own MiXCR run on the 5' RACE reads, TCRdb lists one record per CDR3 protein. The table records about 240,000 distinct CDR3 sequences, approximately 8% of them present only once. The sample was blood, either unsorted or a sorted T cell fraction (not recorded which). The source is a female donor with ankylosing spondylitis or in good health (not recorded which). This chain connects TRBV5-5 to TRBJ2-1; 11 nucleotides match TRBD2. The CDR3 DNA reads TGTGCCAGCAGCTCGGATGGAAGACTAGCGGGGAACAATGAGCAGTTCTTC. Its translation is CASSSDGRLAGNNEQFF.